The TCR beta chain under discussion was sequenced for a study of blood T cell repertoires in COVID-19. Study-wide background: Sites across the United States, Italy and Spain contributed samples from acute and convalescent COVID-19.

Authors' methods: The authors estimated nucleated cell counts from reference gene primer amplification. The assay was immunoSEQ multiplex PCR, and TCRdb's table has in-frame clones only and misses some. That table furnishes V, J and clone size, whereas the DNA furnished D and trimming. This table has about 190,000 clones, around four fifths appearing once. V trimming: 7 bases; J trimming: 6 bases; junction bases outside the gene matches: 8. The CDR3 is 14 amino acids. Germline assignment: CDR1 SNHLY and CDR2 FYNNEI. Sequencing was done on a sample of peripheral blood. The origin of this receptor is a woman aged 70 to 79 with active or convalescent COVID-19. The chain has TRBV2 and TRBJ1-4, with 7 positions matching TRBD1. The DNA for the CDR3 is TGTGCCAGCAACCTACAGGGGTTGGATGAAAAACTGTTTTTT. This codes for CASNLQGLDEKLFF.